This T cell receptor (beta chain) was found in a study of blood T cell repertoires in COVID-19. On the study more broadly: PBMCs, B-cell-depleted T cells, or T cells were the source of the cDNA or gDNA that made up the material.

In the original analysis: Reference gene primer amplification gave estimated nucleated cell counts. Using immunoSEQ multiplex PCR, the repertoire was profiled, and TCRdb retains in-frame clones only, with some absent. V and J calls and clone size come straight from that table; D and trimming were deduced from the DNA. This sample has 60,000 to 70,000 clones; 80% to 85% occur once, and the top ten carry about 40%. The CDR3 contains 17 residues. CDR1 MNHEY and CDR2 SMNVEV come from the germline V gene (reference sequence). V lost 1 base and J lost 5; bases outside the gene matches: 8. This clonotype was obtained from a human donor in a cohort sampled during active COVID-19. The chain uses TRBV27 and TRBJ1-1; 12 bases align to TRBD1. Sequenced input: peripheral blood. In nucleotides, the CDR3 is TGTGCCAGCAGTTTATATGGGACAGGGGGCGCAAGGACTGAAGCTTTCTTT. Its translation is CASSLYGTGGARTEAFF.